This T cell receptor (beta chain) was sequenced for a study of T cell responses to AZD1222 COVID-19 vaccine (dated by TCRdb to the early 2020s). About the investigation overall: Because spike-specific TCR depth and breadth did not differ between the two schedules, AZD1222 recipients who got a second dose at roughly 4 weeks were pooled with those who got a second dose at roughly 12 weeks. TCR sequencing was performed for some 250 trial participants, of whom around 210 were given two doses of AZD1222 and some 26 were given two doses of MenACWY control vaccine. Trial participants were enrolled by age into 18-55, 56-69 and 70-plus year subgroups, with about 150, 28 and 57 TCR-sequenced participants respectively.

Concerning this clone itself: Its specific antigen is unknown. The sample holds no much larger clone one base away, and base qualities are not on file.

From the cysteine up to the phenylalanine, the CDR3 has a length of 14 residues. Only the CDR3 DNA is retained, 42 bases long and in frame from the first base. The germline V gene gives CDR1 as SGDLS and CDR2 as YYNGEE. V gives up 4 bases and J gives up 6 bases, and the segment between their germline ends measures 16 bases. The sample's time point, from its label and the paper: baseline before first vaccination. Vaccinee samples came from UK trials COV001 and COV002, including a single-blind randomized controlled phase 2/3 trial of AZD1222 (ChAdOx1 nCoV-19) in healthy adults. Trial participant PBMC samples were collected at day 0 and day 28 after the second dose for TCRbeta chain sequencing. The CDR3 regions of human TCRbeta chains were analyzed by immunosequencing. Processing in the source paper ran as follows. TCRs in the repertoires were compared against a reference library of SARS-CoV-2-specific TCRs that had been generated with the MIRA antigen-specificity platform. Breadth meant the fraction of unique TCRs that were SARS-CoV-2-associated, whereas depth meant the fraction of total T cells that were SARS-CoV-2-associated. Using the MIRA data, each spike-specific TCR was assigned both to the spike region to which the TCR was reactive and to a CD4 or CD8 class. Log10-transformed breadth and depth values were compared by one-way ANOVA with Sidak's multiple comparisons tests. TCRdb mirrors the immuneACCESS table, restricted to in-frame sequences. Some clones are absent from its copies; in checked studies, under half trace to an unresolved V gene, and the reason for the others is unknown. V and J calls and clone size are copied from that table; D and trimming were computed from the DNA. The sample yields 170,000 or so clones; 75% to 95% were counted once. Approximately 3% of the sample is taken by the ten largest.

General study outcomes and caveats: Because no day 14 peak-response samples were available, the repertoires could be characterized only after the peak T cell response. Most participants were white British and females outnumbered males, and the authors suggested that clonal diversity may have been underestimated. Reportedly, almost half of the unique spike-specific TCRs recognized epitopes lying outside the regions that are mutated in the B.1.351 and B.1.1.7 variants. Conclusions about previously exposed vaccinees were limited because only six or seven AZD1222 recipients were SARS-CoV-2 seropositive at baseline. The vaccine-associated CD4 TCRs covered the entire spike protein, and the dominant responses fell in regions 160-218 and 743-854. A significant rise in spike-specific TCR breadth and depth was observed after two AZD1222 doses relative to day 0 and relative to MenACWY recipients. The 56-69-year group was small, and its depth increase did not reach significance, likely because of low power.

The sequence links TRBV9 to TRBJ1-2, with TRBD1 tentatively as D gene (5 bases match). This material consisted of peripheral blood, taken on day 0 of AZD1222 vaccination. The TCR was taken from an adult in good health. The sequence in DNA is TGTGCCAGCAGCCCTCAATCAGGGTGGGATGGCTACACCTTC. This codes for CASSPQSGWDGYTF.